Described below is a single TCR beta chain sequence and its context. Germline values: CDR1 SGHTA, CDR2 FQGNSA. The CDR3 extends over 13 amino acids. Trimming stripped 5 bases from V and 1 base from J, with 8 bases between. This sample is part of a study of blood T cell repertoires in COVID-19. Sequencing used immunoSEQ multiplex PCR; TCRdb keeps in-frame clones, though not all of them. The table lists approximately 150,000 clones, 80% to 90% of them singletons. This TCR derives from a woman aged 50 to 60 with acute or convalescent COVID-19. The gene calls are TRBV7-2 and TRBJ1-1; no clear D. Material for sequencing was peripheral blood. CDR3 sequence (DNA): TGTGCCAGCAGCCCCATACAGAACACTGAAGCTTTCTTT. The encoded protein is CASSPIQNTEAFF.